What follows describes a single TCR beta chain. Its antigen is unknown. The assay used was immunoSEQ (version v3.0), run at survey level. Measured with immunoSEQ multiplex PCR; TCRdb has only the in-frame clones, and not every one. Altogether approximately 25,000 clones are present, about 77% being singletons, with the ten largest covering about 5.3%. The sample originates from a study of long-term antiretroviral therapy in people with HIV. Study results and caveats: Someone took the blood between about 2004 and 2018, maybe while older ART regimens were in use. After ART, diversity increased yet remained lower than transplant donor controls. Whereas controls had wider CDR3 length ranges, HIV repertoires had narrower ones.

Material: unsorted PBMCs, obtained 0.5 years after starting antiretroviral therapy. The receptor's source is a middle-aged woman with HIV.

The CDR3: CASSIGWVSGSPLHF. DNA for the CDR3: TGTGCCAGTAGTATTGGTTGGGTCAGTGGTTCACCCCTCCACTTT. This chain connects TRBV19 to TRBJ1-6; no reliable D call. V was cut by 3 bases and J by 9 bases, with 15 bases left in between. The germline V gene has CDR1 LNHDA and CDR2 SQIVND (reference sequence). The CDR3 has 15 amino acids. Complete variable domain (other parts from reference TRBV19 and TRBJ1-6): DGGITQSPKYLFRKEGQNVTLSCEQNLNHDAMYWYRQDPGQGLRLIYYSQIVNDFQKGDIAEGYSVSREKKESFPLTVTSAQKNPTAFYLCASSIGWVSGSPLHFGNGTRLTVT.